This T cell receptor beta chain came from a study of blood T cell repertoires in COVID-19 (dated by TCRdb to about 2020). At the level of the whole study: Collaborator samples came from the United States, Italy and Spain and covered acute and convalescent phases of COVID-19. Deeply sampled blood TCRbeta repertoires from subjects exposed to, actively infected with, or recovered from COVID-19 were included in the dataset. The samples were drawn from the first 160 participants of the ongoing ImmuneRACE study and from roughly 1,300 subjects provided by 6 global collaborators. The prospective study material was composed of cDNA or gDNA derived from T cells, B-cell-depleted T cells, or PBMCs. The repertoires were released in a freely available public database intended as a resource for research on the immune response to SARS-CoV-2. A de-identified subject ID, COVID-19 status, age in years and sex were almost always included in the sample metadata. Where HLA class I and class II types were available, the types were taken from metadata supplied by the sample provider, not from assay-based typing. The study at large found these results: How much clinical and demographic metadata was included differed by source and by participant, and the metadata was provided uncurated.

At one collaborating source in Seattle, patients were enrolled during active infection and were followed longitudinally through the course of disease. The collaborating institutions used their own protocols to collect whole blood in K2EDTA tubes. For TCRbeta analysis, collaborator samples were shipped as frozen whole blood, as isolated PBMCs, or as DNA extracted from either sample type. The immunoSEQ Assay, a bias-controlled multiplex PCR, was used to amplify TCRbeta CDR3 regions from genomic DNA. Per the original workflow: Nucleated cell counts per sample were estimated from amplification of reference gene primers within the assay. To quantify the absolute abundance of each unique TCRbeta CDR3 rearrangement, sequence reads were collapsed and filtered. For each sample, productive Simpson clonality was calculated by taking the square root of Simpson's diversity index across productive rearrangements. TCRdb stores this immuneACCESS table with in-frame sequences only. Part of the clones is absent; in the studies checked, under half of the shortfall reflects unresolved V genes, and no reason is known for the rest. The V and J calls and clone size were taken over from that table, and D and trimming were inferred from the DNA. This sample gives around 210,000 clones in total; about 85% of them show up just once. The ten largest clonotypes hold under 0.95% of the sample.

Turning to this clone: There is no known antigen for this receptor. Base qualities are not provided; no much larger clone lies one nucleotide away.

Inclusive of the bounding cysteine and phenylalanine, the CDR3 is 15 residues long. Only the CDR3 DNA stays, 45 bases, in frame from base 1. After removal of 5 bases from V and 4 bases from J, the junction retains 8 bases not matched to a gene. CDR1 and CDR2 were assigned from the germline V gene as SGHNT and YENEEA. The sequence joins TRBV11-3 to TRBJ2-1; 7 central bases correspond to TRBD2. The receptor was isolated from a man in his 60s with COVID-19, enrolled during active disease. Input material: peripheral blood. The CDR3 protein is CASSPRDSGYNEQFF. The nucleotide sequence is TGTGCCAGCAGCCCCCGGGATAGCGGGTACAATGAGCAGTTCTTC.